This passage covers 11 T cell receptor beta chains from one sample sequenced in a study of CD8 T cells in Susac syndrome. Random hexamers were used to reverse transcribe an amount of 0.5 to 1 ug RNA. MiXCR was run by TCRdb on the immunoSEQ multiplex PCR reads, yielding one entry per CDR3 protein. The table includes 150,000 to 200,000 distinct CDR3 sequences, around 94% detected once. The source material was CD4+ T cells from PBMCs. The receptors originated from a human donor with Susac syndrome.

This sequence joins TRBV12-3 or TRBV12-4 and TRBJ2-3; possibly TRBD2 for D (6 bases). The CDR3 length is 17 residues. Between the trimmed V and J ends, which lost 5 bases and 4 bases, there was a span of 22 bases. The CDR3 sequence is CASSTRTPPGLSDTQYF. Here the CDR3 DNA reads TGTGCCAGCAGTACACGAACACCCCCGGGACTGTCAGATACGCAGTATTTT.

The chain recombines TRBV3-1 with TRBJ2-3; D gene ambiguous. Per the germline V gene, CDR1 is LGHDT and CDR2 is YNNKEL (reference sequence). CDR3 length: 11 amino acids. V was cut by 0 bases and J by 9 bases, with 4 bases left in between. CDR3 DNA: TGTGCCAGCAGCCAAGAACAGACGCAGTATTTT. Encoded protein: CASSQEQTQYF.

The V and J genes are TRBV12-3 or TRBV12-4 and TRBJ2-4, with D unresolved. The CDR3 runs 12 residues. Trimming cost V 3 bases and J 3 bases, with 3 bases left between them. The CDR3 is CASSFRKNIQYF. The CDR3 DNA follows: TGTGCCAGCAGTTTTCGCAAAAACATTCAGTACTTC.

The CDR3 coding sequence is TGTGCCTCTAGGCCTTCGTTGACACGCTACGAGCAGTACTTC. It yields the protein CASRPSLTRYEQYF. V gene TRBV30 combines with J gene TRBJ2-7; no definite D call. Germline lookup yields CDR1 GTSNPN and CDR2 SVGIG (reference sequence). The CDR3 totals 14 residues. V lost 7 bases, J lost 3 bases, and 19 bases lay in between. The entire variable domain, with the rest obtained from reference TRBV30 and TRBJ2-7, is as follows: SQTIHQWPATLVQPVGSPLSLECTVEGTSNPNLYWYRQAAGRGLQLLFYSVGIGQISSEVPQNLSASRPQDRQFILSSKKLLLSDSGFYLCASRPSLTRYEQYFGPGTRLTVT.

The chain couples TRBV29-1 to TRBJ2-5; weak D call: TRBD1 (6 bases). V was clipped by 7 bases and J by 2 bases, with 11 bases between them. The CDR3 totals 12 residues. The V gene's germline CDR1 is SQVTM and CDR2 ANQGSEA. The CDR3 region is CSGGQFQETQYF. The DNA of the CDR3 is TGCAGCGGCGGACAGTTTCAAGAGACCCAGTACTTC.

The chain joins TRBV4-1 to TRBJ2-2; TRBD1 agrees at 7 bases. There are 15 residues in the CDR3. Germline loops: CDR1 MGHRA, CDR2 YSYEKL. Trimming at V came to 0 bases and at J to 6 bases, leaving 4 bases not matched to a gene. CDR3 nucleotides: TGCGCCAGCAGCCAAGAGAGGGGGCGGGCCGGGGAGCTGTTTTTT. Translating it yields CASSQERGRAGELFF.

V usage is TRBV5-4 and J usage is TRBJ1-1; D not certain. The V end was cut by 0 bases, the J end by 0 bases, with 9 bases between. The CDR3 spans 15 residues. Germline V gene data show CDR1 as SGHNT and CDR2 as YYREEE (reference sequence). Here the CDR3 DNA reads TGTGCCAGCAGCTTGGCGGCAGACATGAACACTGAAGCTTTCTTT. As protein: CASSLAADMNTEAFF. Complete variable domain (other parts from reference TRBV5-4 and TRBJ1-1): ETGVTQSPTHLIKTRGQQVTLRCSSQSGHNTVSWYQQALGQGPQFIFQYYREEENGRGNFPPRFSGLQFPNYSSELNVNALELDDSALYLCASSLAADMNTEAFFGQGTRLTVV.

This clonotype was detected only a few times. The chain combines TRBV11-2 with TRBJ2-7; D perhaps matches TRBD1 (5 bases). The V gene's germline CDR1 is SGHAT and CDR2 FQNNGV. The V end was cut by 5 bases, the J end by 4 bases, with 9 bases between. The CDR3 totals 12 residues. For the CDR3, the DNA is TGTGCCAGCAGCGGCCAGGGTTACGAGCAGTACTTC. This gives the protein CASSGQGYEQYF.

The chain couples TRBV4-2 to TRBJ2-1; 9 positions agree with TRBD2. Germline CDR1 is LGHNA and CDR2 is YNFKEQ. The CDR3 contains 13 residues. Germline trimming cut 4 bases from V and 9 bases from J; bases unmatched to any gene: 4. The CDR3 DNA follows: TGTGCCAGCAGCCTAGCGGGAGCTCCTGAGCAGTTCTTC. Its protein is CASSLAGAPEQFF.

The chain is built from TRBV6-6 and TRBJ2-1; D ambiguous. The CDR3 consists of 12 residues. Trimming took off 6 bases at V and 4 bases at J, with 7 bases between the two ends. Per the germline V gene, CDR1 is MNHNY and CDR2 is SVGAGI (reference sequence). CDR3: CASSIEYNEQFF. The CDR3 nucleotides read TGTGCCAGCAGCATAGAGTACAATGAGCAGTTCTTC.

This chain connects TRBV3-1 to TRBJ2-7; D uncertain. V lost 0 bases, J lost 3 bases, and 9 bases lay in between. Germline assignment: CDR1 LGHDT and CDR2 YNNKEL (reference sequence). This CDR3 spans 14 amino acids. The CDR3 coding sequence is TGTGCCAGCAGCCAAGATCGGTCTGACTACGAGCAGTACTTC. This sequence encodes CASSQDRSDYEQYF.